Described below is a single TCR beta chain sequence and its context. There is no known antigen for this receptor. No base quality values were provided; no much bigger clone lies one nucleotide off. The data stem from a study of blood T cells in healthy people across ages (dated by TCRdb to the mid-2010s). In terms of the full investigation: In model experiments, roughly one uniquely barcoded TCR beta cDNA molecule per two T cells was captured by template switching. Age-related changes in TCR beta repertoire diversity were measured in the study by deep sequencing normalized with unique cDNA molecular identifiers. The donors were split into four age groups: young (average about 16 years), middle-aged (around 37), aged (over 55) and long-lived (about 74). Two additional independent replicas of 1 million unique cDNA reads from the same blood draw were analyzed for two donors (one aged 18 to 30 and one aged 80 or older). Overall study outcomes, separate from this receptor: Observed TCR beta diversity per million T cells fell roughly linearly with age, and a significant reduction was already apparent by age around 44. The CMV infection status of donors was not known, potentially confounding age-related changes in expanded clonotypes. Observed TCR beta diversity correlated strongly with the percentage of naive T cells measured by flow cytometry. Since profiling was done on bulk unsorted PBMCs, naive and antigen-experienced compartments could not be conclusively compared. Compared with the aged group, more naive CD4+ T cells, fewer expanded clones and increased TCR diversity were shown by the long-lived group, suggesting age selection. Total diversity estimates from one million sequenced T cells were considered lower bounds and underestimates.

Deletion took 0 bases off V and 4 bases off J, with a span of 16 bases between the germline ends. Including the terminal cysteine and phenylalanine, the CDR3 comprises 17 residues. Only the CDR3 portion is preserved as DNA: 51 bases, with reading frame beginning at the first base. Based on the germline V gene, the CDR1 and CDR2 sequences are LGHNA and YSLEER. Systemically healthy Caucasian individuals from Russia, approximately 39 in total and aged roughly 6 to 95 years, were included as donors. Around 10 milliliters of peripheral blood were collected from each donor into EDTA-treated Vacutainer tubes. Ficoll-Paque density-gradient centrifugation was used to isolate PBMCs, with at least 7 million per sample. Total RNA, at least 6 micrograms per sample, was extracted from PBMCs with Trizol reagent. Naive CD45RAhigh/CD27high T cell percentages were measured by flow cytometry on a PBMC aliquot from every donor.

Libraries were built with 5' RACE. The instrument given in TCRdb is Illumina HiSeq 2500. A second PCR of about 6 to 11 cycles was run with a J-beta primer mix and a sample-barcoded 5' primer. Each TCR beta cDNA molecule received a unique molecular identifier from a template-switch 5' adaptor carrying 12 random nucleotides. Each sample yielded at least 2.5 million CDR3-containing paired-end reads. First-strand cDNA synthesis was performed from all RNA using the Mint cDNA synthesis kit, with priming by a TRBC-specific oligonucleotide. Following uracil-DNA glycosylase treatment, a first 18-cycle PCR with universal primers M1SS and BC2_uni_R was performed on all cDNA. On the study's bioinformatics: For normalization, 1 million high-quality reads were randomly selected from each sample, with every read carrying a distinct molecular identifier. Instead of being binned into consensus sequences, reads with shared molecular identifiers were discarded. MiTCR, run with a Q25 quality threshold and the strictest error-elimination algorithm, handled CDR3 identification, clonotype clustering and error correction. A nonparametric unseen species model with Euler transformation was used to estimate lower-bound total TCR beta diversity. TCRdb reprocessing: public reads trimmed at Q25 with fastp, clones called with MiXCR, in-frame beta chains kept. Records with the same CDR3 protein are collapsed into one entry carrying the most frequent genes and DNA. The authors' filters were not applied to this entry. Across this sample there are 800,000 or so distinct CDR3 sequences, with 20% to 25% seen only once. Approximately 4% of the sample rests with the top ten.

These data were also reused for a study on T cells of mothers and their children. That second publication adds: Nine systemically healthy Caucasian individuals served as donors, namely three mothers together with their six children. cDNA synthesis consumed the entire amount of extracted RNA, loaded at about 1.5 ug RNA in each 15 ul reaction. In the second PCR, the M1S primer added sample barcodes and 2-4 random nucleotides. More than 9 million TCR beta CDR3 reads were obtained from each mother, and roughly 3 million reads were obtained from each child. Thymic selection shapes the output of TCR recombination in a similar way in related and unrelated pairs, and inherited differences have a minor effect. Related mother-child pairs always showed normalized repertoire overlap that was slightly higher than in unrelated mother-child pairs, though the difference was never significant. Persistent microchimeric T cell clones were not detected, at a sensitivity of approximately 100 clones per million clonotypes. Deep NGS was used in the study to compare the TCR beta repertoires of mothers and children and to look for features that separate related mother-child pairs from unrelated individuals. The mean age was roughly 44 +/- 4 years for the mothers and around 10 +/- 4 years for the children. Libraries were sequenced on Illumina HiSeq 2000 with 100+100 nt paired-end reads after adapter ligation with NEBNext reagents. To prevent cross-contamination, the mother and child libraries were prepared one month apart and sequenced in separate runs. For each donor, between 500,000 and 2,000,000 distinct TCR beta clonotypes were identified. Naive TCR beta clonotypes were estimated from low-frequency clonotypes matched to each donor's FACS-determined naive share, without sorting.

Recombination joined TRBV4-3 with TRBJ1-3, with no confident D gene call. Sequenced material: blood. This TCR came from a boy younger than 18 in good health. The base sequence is TGCGCCAGCAGCCAAGATACCGGAATGGTATCGGGAAACACCATATATTTT. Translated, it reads CASSQDTGMVSGNTIYF.